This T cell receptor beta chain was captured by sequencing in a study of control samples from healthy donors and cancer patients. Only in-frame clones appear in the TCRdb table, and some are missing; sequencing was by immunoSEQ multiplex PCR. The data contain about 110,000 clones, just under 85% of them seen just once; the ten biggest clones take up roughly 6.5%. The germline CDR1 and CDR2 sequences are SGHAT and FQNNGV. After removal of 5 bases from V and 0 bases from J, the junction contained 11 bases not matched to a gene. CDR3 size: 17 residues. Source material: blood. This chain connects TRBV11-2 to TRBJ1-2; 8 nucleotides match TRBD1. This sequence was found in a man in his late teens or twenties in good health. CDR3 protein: CASSPTGTGASNYGYTF. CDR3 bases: TGTGCCAGCAGCCCCACCGGGACAGGCGCTTCTAACTATGGCTACACCTTC.